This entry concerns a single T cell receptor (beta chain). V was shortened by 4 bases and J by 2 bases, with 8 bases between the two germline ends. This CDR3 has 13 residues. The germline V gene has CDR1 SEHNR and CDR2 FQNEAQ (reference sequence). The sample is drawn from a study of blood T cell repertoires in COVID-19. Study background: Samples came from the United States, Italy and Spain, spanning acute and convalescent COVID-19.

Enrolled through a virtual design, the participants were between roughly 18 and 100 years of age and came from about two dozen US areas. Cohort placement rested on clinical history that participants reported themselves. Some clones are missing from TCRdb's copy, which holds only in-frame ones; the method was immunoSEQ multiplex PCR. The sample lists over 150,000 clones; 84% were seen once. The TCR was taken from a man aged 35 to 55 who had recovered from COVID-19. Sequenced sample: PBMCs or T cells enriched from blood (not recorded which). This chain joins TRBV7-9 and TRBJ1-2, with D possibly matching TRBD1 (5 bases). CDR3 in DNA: TGTGCCAGCAGCTGGGAGGGGAACTATGGCTACACCTTC. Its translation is CASSWEGNYGYTF.